The 24 T cell receptor beta chains given below trace back to one sample, sequenced in a study of response to subunit inactivated influenza vaccine. TCRdb analysed the RT-PCR reads with MiXCR anew, one entry per CDR3 protein. Of about 520,000 distinct CDR3 sequences in the sample, roughly 23% were seen once. Sequencing was performed on CD4+ T cells sorted from PBMCs, taken 5 to 6 days after vaccination. The receptor set was obtained from a man aged 50-59 years who received an inactivated influenza vaccine.

This clonotype has just a few counts. The chain links TRBV3-1 to TRBJ2-5; D gene ambiguous. Trimming stripped 2 bases from V and 2 bases from J, with 3 bases between. The V gene's germline CDR1 is LGHDT and CDR2 YNNKEL (reference sequence). This CDR3 is 12 amino acids long. CDR3 loop: CASSQTQETQYF. The CDR3, as DNA: TGTGCCAGCAGCCAAACTCAAGAGACCCAGTACTTC.

This clonotype has just a few counts. This sequence joins TRBV7-2 and TRBJ1-5; 10 nucleotides align to TRBD1. V was pared by 5 bases and J by 1 base, with 5 bases of the junction left unmatched. Germline CDR1 reads SGHTA; CDR2 reads FQGNSA. The CDR3 spans 16 residues. CDR3 sequence reads: CASSRQGATSNQPQHF. The DNA for the CDR3 is TGTGCCAGCAGCCGACAGGGGGCAACGAGCAATCAGCCCCAGCATTTT.

This clonotype was observed a single time. This is likely a read error, given that the CDR3 carries no conserved phenylalanine or tryptophan at its end. This chain joins TRBV4-1 and TRBJ2-5; TRBD1 matches 7 bases. This CDR3 spans 15 amino acids. The germline CDR1 and CDR2 sequences are MGHRA and YSYEKL. Trimming at V came to 3 bases and at J to 2 bases, leaving 6 bases not matched to a gene. CDR3: CASSQRGTDQETQYI. For the CDR3, the DNA is TGCGCCAGCAGCCAGAGAGGGACAGATCAAGAGACCCAGTACATC.

The rearrangement links TRBV7-9 to TRBJ2-1; 7 bases are shared with TRBD1. The V gene end was trimmed by 4 bases and the J gene end by 6 bases; junction bases not matched to a gene: 9. Germline values: CDR1 SEHNR, CDR2 FQNEAQ (reference sequence). CDR3 length: 15 residues. CDR3 region: CASSSRGPGGNEQFF. Written as DNA, the CDR3 is TGTGCCAGCAGCTCAAGAGGACCAGGGGGCAATGAGCAGTTCTTC.

The CDR3 is CASSFGQGNSYEQYF. The CDR3 bases are TGCGCCAGCAGCTTCGGACAGGGAAACTCCTACGAGCAGTACTTC. The chain uses TRBV5-1 and TRBJ2-7, with TRBD1 identical over 8 bases. The CDR3 runs 15 residues. V trimming: 2 bases; J trimming: 0 bases; junction bases outside the gene matches: 4. The germline V gene encodes CDR1 SGHRS and CDR2 YFSETQ. The full variable domain, with the rest looked up from reference TRBV5-1 and TRBJ2-7, is KAGVTQTPRYLIKTRGQQVTLSCSPISGHRSVSWYQQTPGQGLQFLFEYFSETQRNKGNFPGRFSGRQFSNSRSEMNVSTLELGDSALYLCASSFGQGNSYEQYFGPGTRLTVT.

This clonotype was counted a few times. This chain joins TRBV25-1 and TRBJ2-3, with TRBD2 identical over 11 bases. Trimming cost V 5 bases and J 2 bases; bases outside gene matches: 3. CDR3 length: 15 residues. The germline V gene has CDR1 MGHDK and CDR2 SYGVNS. In nucleotides, the CDR3 is TGTGCCAGCAGTTCTAGCGGGGGGATCACAGATACGCAGTATTTT. Amino acids: CASSSSGGITDTQYF. The full variable domain, its missing parts supplied by reference TRBV25-1 and TRBJ2-3, is EADIYQTPRYLVIGTGKKITLECSQTMGHDKMYWYQQDPGMELHLIHYSYGVNSTEKGDLSSESTVSRIRTEHFPLTLESARPSHTSQYLCASSSSGGITDTQYFGPGTRLTVL.

This clonotype appeared many times. The chain joins TRBV12-3 or TRBV12-4 to TRBJ1-1; possible D gene TRBD1, 6 bases. CDR3 length: 15 amino acids. The V and J ends lost 5 bases and 2 bases respectively, with 15 bases between them. The CDR3 region is CASSTRGAANTEAFF. CDR3 in DNA: TGTGCCAGCAGTACTAGGGGGGCAGCAAACACTGAAGCTTTCTTT.

V is TRBV5-6 and J is TRBJ2-5; 10 bases line up with TRBD1. Germline CDR1 is SGHDT and CDR2 is YYEEEE. This CDR3 region has 14 residues. V gave up 3 bases and J gave up 5 bases; unmatched junction bases: 4. The CDR3, as DNA: TGTGCCAGCAGCTACGGGACAGGGGTCGAGACCCAGTACTTC. It is translated as CASSYGTGVETQYF.

This clonotype was counted between two and nine times. The chain recombines TRBV10-3 with TRBJ2-1; 9 positions match TRBD1. V was clipped by 10 bases and J by 8 bases; unmatched bases: 12. The CDR3 consists of 14 residues. In germline, CDR1 is ENHRY, CDR2 SYGVKD. The CDR3 sequence is CASQDRGTVDEQFF. CDR3 sequence (DNA): TGTGCCAGTCAGGACAGGGGTACTGTGGATGAGCAGTTCTTC.

The chain couples TRBV4-2 to TRBJ2-1; D is ambiguous. Germline CDR1 is LGHNA and CDR2 is YNFKEQ. Trimming removed 0 bases at V and 2 bases at J, with 8 bases between. The CDR3 spans 15 residues. CDR3: CASSQDGGPYNEQFF. For the CDR3, the DNA is TGTGCCAGCAGCCAAGACGGTGGCCCCTACAATGAGCAGTTCTTC.

This clonotype was picked up a small number of times. The V call is TRBV6-5, the J call TRBJ2-2; unclear D gene. V was trimmed by 1 base and J by 6 bases, leaving 12 bases between them. Looked up from germline, CDR1 is MNHEY and CDR2 is SVGAGI. The CDR3 totals 15 residues. CDR3: CASSYYGFVAGELFF. The CDR3 DNA follows: TGTGCCAGCAGTTACTATGGGTTCGTAGCCGGGGAGCTGTTTTTT.

This clonotype was counted many times. The gene calls are TRBV20-1 and TRBJ2-3; 12 nucleotides align to TRBD2. CDR1 and CDR2 (germline): DFQATT, SNEGSKA (reference sequence). V lost 8 bases and J lost 5; bases outside the gene matches: 2. This CDR3 contains 12 residues. CDR3 DNA sequence: TGCAGTCCACTAGCGGGAGGAGATACGCAGTATTTT. Its protein is CSPLAGGDTQYF.

The V and J genes are TRBV4-3 and TRBJ2-2; D is ambiguous. V was clipped by 1 base and J by 6 bases, with 15 bases between them. Germline V CDR1 and CDR2: LGHNA, YSLEER. This CDR3 is 16 amino acids long. CDR3 region: CASSQAYGDFAGELFF. The CDR3 nucleotides are TGCGCCAGCAGCCAAGCCTATGGGGATTTCGCCGGGGAGCTGTTTTTT.

CDR3 nucleotides: TGTGCCAGCCGGGGCACGGGTGTGAATGAGCAGTTCTTC. Translated, it gives CASRGTGVNEQFF. The V gene is TRBV2, the J gene TRBJ2-1; D may match TRBD1 or TRBD2 (5 bases each). V lost 8 bases and J lost 7, with 15 bases in between. Germline V gene sequence: CDR1 SNHLY, CDR2 FYNNEI. This CDR3 comprises 13 residues.

The chain links TRBV20-1 to TRBJ2-5; 7 bases match TRBD1. Losses at the gene ends were 4 bases for V and 5 bases for J; bases not matched to a gene: 13. Germline V gives CDR1 DFQATT, CDR2 SNEGSKA (reference sequence). The CDR3 has 15 residues. CDR3 DNA: TGCAGTGCTACGCCCCCGGACAGGAAGATGGAGACCCAGTACTTC. This encodes CSATPPDRKMETQYF.

The table lists this clonotype with a few counts. The chain combines TRBV3-1 with TRBJ2-1, with D tentatively TRBD1 (5 bases). V shed 0 bases and J shed 9 bases, with 12 bases lying between them. The CDR3 is 14 residues long. CDR1 is LGHDT, CDR2 YNNKEL, per germline (reference sequence). The CDR3 here is CASSQEGLRSEQFF. CDR3 DNA sequence: TGTGCCAGCAGCCAAGAGGGGCTACGGAGTGAGCAGTTCTTC.

This clonotype has a handful of counts. This chain uses TRBV28 with TRBJ1-1; possibly TRBD1 for D (6 bases). From germline, CDR1 is MDHEN and CDR2 SYDVKM. The CDR3 is 13 amino acids. V dropped 7 bases and J dropped 5 bases, with 14 bases sitting between them. CDR3 DNA sequence: TGTGCCAGCACCACTTCGACAGGAACTGAAGCTTTCTTT. Its translation is CASTTSTGTEAFF.

The V gene is TRBV14, the J gene TRBJ2-7, with D maybe TRBD1 (5 bases). Germline V gene data show CDR1 as SGHDN and CDR2 as FVKESK. The CDR3 is 14 residues long. V dropped 3 bases and J dropped 4 bases, with 13 bases sitting between them. The CDR3 here is CASSQGWGLYEQYF. CDR3 bases: TGTGCCAGCAGCCAGGGTTGGGGCTTGTACGAGCAGTACTTC.

The genes are TRBV30 and TRBJ2-1, with D possibly TRBD1 on 6 matching bases. V was cut by 8 bases and J by 4 bases, with 9 bases left in between. The CDR3 consists of 11 residues. Looked up from germline, CDR1 is GTSNPN and CDR2 is SVGIG (reference sequence). DNA for the CDR3: TGTGCCGTCCAGGGGTACAATGAGCAGTTCTTC. It yields the protein CAVQGYNEQFF.

In this sample, this clonotype turned up many times. CDR3 in amino acids: CASSHEGSPLNEQFF. CDR3 DNA sequence: TGTGCCAGCAGCCACGAGGGCAGCCCACTTAATGAGCAGTTCTTC. V and J are TRBV12-3 or TRBV12-4 and TRBJ2-1, with a weak D call TRBD2 (5 bases). V lost 6 bases and J 7 bases, leaving 19 bases between the germline ends. The CDR3 totals 15 residues.

This clonotype showed up just a few times. The V and J genes are TRBV6-5 and TRBJ2-3; TRBD1 matches at 11 bases. The V gene's germline CDR1 is MNHEY and CDR2 SVGAGI. The CDR3 is 16 amino acids. The J segment lost 3 bases and the V segment lost 2 bases, leaving 4 bases of the junction unmatched. The CDR3 protein is CASSYIRDRGTDTQYF. As DNA, the CDR3 is TGTGCCAGCAGTTACATTCGGGACAGGGGGACAGATACGCAGTATTTT.

This clonotype appeared a few times. The V and J genes are TRBV7-2 and TRBJ1-2, with TRBD1 as a possible D gene (5 bases). CDR1 SGHTA and CDR2 FQGNSA come from the germline V gene. This CDR3 region has 14 residues. With 2 bases removed from V and 6 bases from J, the gap between germline ends came to 13 bases. CDR3 nucleotide sequence: TGTGCCAGCAGCTTAAATCGGGGGGACGATGGCTACACCTTC. It encodes CASSLNRGDDGYTF. The full variable domain, its missing parts supplied by reference TRBV7-2 and TRBJ1-2, is GAGVSQSPSNKVTEKGKDVELRCDPISGHTALYWYRQSLGQGLEFLIYFQGNSAPDKSGLPSDRFSAERTGGSVSTLTIQRTQQEDSAVYLCASSLNRGDDGYTFGSGTRLTVV.

The chain carries TRBV7-7 and TRBJ2-3; D remains ambiguous. Trimming cost V 4 bases and J 2 bases, with 7 bases left between them. In germline, CDR1 is SSHAT, CDR2 FNYEAQ (reference sequence). This CDR3 spans 13 amino acids. CDR3 sequence (DNA): TGTGCCAGCAGCTCTGACCACACAGATACGCAGTATTTT. Its translation is CASSSDHTDTQYF.

This clonotype was seen only a few times. The chain links TRBV20-1 to TRBJ1-3; the D is unclear. The CDR3 covers 11 residues. The V gene's germline CDR1 is DFQATT and CDR2 SNEGSKA (reference sequence). The V gene lost 3 bases and the J gene lost 2 bases, with 2 bases spanning the gap. CDR3 region: CSASTGNTIYF. The CDR3 region has the DNA TGCAGTGCTAGCACTGGAAACACCATATATTTT.